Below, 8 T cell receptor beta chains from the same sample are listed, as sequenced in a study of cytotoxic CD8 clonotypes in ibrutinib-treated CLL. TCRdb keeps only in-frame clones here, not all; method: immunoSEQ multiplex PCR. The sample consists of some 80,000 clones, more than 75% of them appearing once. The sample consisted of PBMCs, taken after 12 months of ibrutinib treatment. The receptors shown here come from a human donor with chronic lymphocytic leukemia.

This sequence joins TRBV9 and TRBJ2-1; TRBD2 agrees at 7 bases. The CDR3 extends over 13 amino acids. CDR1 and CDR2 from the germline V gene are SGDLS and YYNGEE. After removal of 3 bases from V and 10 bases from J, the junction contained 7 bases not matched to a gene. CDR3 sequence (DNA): TGTGCCAGCAGCGACCGACTAGCCTCGGAGCAGTTCTTC. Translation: CASSDRLASEQFF.

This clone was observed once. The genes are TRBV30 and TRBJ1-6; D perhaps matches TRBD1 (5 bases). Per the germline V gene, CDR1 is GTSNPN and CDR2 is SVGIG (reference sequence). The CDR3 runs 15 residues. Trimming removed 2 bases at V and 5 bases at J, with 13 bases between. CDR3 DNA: TGTGCCTGGAGTCCGGGGGGAGGTCATAATTCACCCCTCCACTTT. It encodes CAWSPGGGHNSPLHF. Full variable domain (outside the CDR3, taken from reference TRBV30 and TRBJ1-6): SQTIHQWPATLVQPVGSPLSLECTVEGTSNPNLYWYRQAAGRGLQLLFYSVGIGQISSEVPQNLSASRPQDRQFILSSKKLLLSDSGFYLCAWSPGGGHNSPLHFGNGTRLTVT.

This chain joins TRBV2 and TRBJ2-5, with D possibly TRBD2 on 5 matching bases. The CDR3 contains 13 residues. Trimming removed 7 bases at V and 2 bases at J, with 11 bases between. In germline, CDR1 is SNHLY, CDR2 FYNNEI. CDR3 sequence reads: CASTERRQETQYF. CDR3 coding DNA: TGTGCCAGCACCGAGCGGCGACAAGAGACCCAGTACTTC. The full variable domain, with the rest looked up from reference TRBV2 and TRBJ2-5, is EPEVTQTPSHQVTQMGQEVILRCVPISNHLYFYWYRQILGQKVEFLVSFYNNEISEKSEIFDDQFSVERPDGSNFTLKIRSTKLEDSAMYFCASTERRQETQYFGPGTRLLVL.

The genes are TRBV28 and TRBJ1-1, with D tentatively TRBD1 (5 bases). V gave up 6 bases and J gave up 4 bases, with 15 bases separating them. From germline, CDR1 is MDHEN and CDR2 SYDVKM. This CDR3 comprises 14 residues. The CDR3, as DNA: TGTGCCAGCAGCTCCTACGTGGGGGGCACTGAAGCTTTCTTT. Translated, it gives CASSSYVGGTEAFF.

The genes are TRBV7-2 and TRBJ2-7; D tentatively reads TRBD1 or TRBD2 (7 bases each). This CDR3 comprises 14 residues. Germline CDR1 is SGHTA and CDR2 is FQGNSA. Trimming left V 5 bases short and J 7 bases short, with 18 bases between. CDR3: CASSPQGGLREQYF. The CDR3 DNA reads TGTGCCAGCAGCCCCCAGGGGGGGTTGAGGGAGCAGTACTTC.

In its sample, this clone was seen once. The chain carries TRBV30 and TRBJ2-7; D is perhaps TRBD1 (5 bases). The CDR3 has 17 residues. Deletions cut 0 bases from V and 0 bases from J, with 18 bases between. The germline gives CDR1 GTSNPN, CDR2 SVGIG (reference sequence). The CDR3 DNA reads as TGTGCCTGGAGTGTAAAGCAGGGCCCGTTCTTCTCCTACGAGCAGTACTTC. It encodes CAWSVKQGPFFSYEQYF.

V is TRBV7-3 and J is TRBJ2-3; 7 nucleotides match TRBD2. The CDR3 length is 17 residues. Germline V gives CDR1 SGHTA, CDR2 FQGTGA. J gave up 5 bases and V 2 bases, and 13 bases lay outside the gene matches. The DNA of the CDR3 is TGTGCCAGCAGCTTAGGCCGGCGGGAGAGCCAGGGAGATACGCAGTATTTT. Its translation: CASSLGRRESQGDTQYF.

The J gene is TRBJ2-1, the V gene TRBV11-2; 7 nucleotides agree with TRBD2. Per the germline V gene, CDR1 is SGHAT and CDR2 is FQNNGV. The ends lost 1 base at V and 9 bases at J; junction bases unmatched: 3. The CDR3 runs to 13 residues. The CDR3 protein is CASSLGWGGEQFF. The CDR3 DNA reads TGTGCCAGCAGCTTAGGCTGGGGGGGTGAGCAGTTCTTC.